A selection of T cell receptor beta chains follows, all from one sample in a study of shared clonotypes between healthy human individuals. Here immunoSEQ multiplex PCR was the method, and the copy in TCRdb shows in-frame clones only, minus some. The sample consists of some 1,600,000 clones, under 99% of them appearing once. The sequenced sample consisted of naive CD4+ T cells sorted from blood. These receptors came from a man aged 25-45 years in good health. Both conserved end residues are part of each CDR3. D genes are given only for firm matches. Expanded clones get a size class; other rows say once, few or many, or leave the size out.

TRBV27	TRBJ1-5	once	.	TGTGCCAGCAGTGGGAGTGTGAGGGGAGGCAATCAGCCCCAGCATTTT	CASSGSVRGGNQPQHF
TRBV6-5	TRBJ2-7	.	TRBD1	TGTGCCAGCAGAATCCGGGACAGGGGGCCCTACGAGCAGTACTTC	CASRIRDRGPYEQYF
TRBV5-4	TRBJ2-1	.	TRBD2	TGTGCCAGCAGCTTAGGACTAGCGGGAAACAATGAGCAGTTCTTC	CASSLGLAGNNEQFF
TRBV6-6	TRBJ1-2	.	TRBD1	TGTGCCAGCAGTCCAGACAGGGCGAAATCTTCTGGCTACACCTTC	CASSPDRAKSSGYTF
TRBV6-5	TRBJ2-1	.	TRBD2	TGTGCCAGCAGTTATCTAGCGGGAGGGCCTGGGGAGCAGTTCTTC	CASSYLAGGPGEQFF
TRBV18	TRBJ2-7	.	.	TGTGCCAGCTCCGTAACTGTCTCCTACGAGCAGTACTTC	CASSVTVSYEQYF
TRBV11-2	TRBJ2-2	once	.	TGTGCCAGCAGGGTGAGGAACACCGGGGAGCTGTTTTTT	CASRVRNTGELFF
TRBV30	TRBJ1-4	.	TRBD1	TGTGCCTGTGCAGGGGGCGGCTCAACTAATGAAAAACTGTTTTTT	CACAGGGSTNEKLFF
TRBV11-2	TRBJ2-4	.	.	TGTGCCAGCAGCTTAAGCGCGGGGTTGGCCAAAAACATTCAGTACTTC	CASSLSAGLAKNIQYF
TRBV5-1	TRBJ1-1	.	TRBD1	TGCGCCAGCAGCAGGGGACAGGGGAACACTGAAGCTTTCTTT	CASSRGQGNTEAFF
TRBV29-1	TRBJ1-2	.	.	TGCAGCGTTGAAGGTTCGGGGCCTCTAATGGGCTATGGCTACACCTTC	CSVEGSGPLMGYGYTF
TRBV11-3	TRBJ2-2	.	.	TGTGCCAGCAGCCCAAAAAACTTGGGGGGCACCGGGGAGCTGTTTTTT	CASSPKNLGGTGELFF
TRBV6-1	TRBJ1-5	.	TRBD1	TGTGCCAGCAGTGAAGTAGACAGGGGGCGCGGATTTCAGCCCCAGCATTTT	CASSEVDRGRGFQPQHF
TRBV7-9	TRBJ2-1	.	.	TGTGCCAGCATCCCGACGGGAAATGAGCAGTTCTTC	CASIPTGNEQFF
TRBV5-1	TRBJ1-2	.	.	TGCGCCAGCAGCTTGGAAGGGCCGGGGGTTGATGGCTACACCTTC	CASSLEGPGVDGYTF
TRBV5-4	TRBJ1-1	.	.	TGTGCCAGCAGCTTTCGACAGAACACTGAAGCTTTCTTT	CASSFRQNTEAFF
TRBV9	TRBJ2-1	.	TRBD1	TGTGCCAGCAGCAGACTACAGGGGGCGTACAATGAGCAGTTCTTC	CASSRLQGAYNEQFF
TRBV6-1	TRBJ2-7	.	.	TGTGCCAGCAGTGAAAGCCAGCCCTACGAGCAGTACTTC	CASSESQPYEQYF
TRBV25-1	TRBJ2-2	.	TRBD2	TGTGCCAGCAGTGATTCTAAGCTAGCGGGGGTCAACGGGGAGCTGTTTTTT	CASSDSKLAGVNGELFF
TRBV29-1	TRBJ2-3	once	TRBD1	TGCAGCGCGCGACAGGGTCACACAGATACGCAGTATTTT	CSARQGHTDTQYF
TRBV11-2	TRBJ2-3	.	.	TGTGCCAGCAGCGACGGGGTGACAGTAGGGGATACGCAGTATTTT	CASSDGVTVGDTQYF
TRBV19	TRBJ2-7	.	.	TGTGCCAGTAGTCCGGCGGGATCCACCAGCTCCTACGAGCAGTACTTC	CASSPAGSTSSYEQYF
TRBV18	TRBJ2-4	.	.	TGTGCCAGCTCACCACCGTTGGCAGGGAAAAACATTCAGTACTTC	CASSPPLAGKNIQYF
TRBV5-5	TRBJ2-5	.	.	TGTGCCAGCAGCTCACTCAAGACAGCCCAAGAGACCCAGTACTTC	CASSSLKTAQETQYF
TRBV18	TRBJ1-5	.	.	TGTGCCAGCTCACCGGCATTCGATCAGCCCCAGCATTTT	CASSPAFDQPQHF
TRBV28	TRBJ2-7	.	TRBD1	TGTGCCAGCAGACGAGGGTGGGACAGACCCTACGAGCAGTACTTC	CASRRGWDRPYEQYF
TRBV9	TRBJ1-1	.	.	TGTGCCAGCAGCAGAGACACTGAAGCTTTCTTT	CASSRDTEAFF
TRBV14	TRBJ2-7	.	.	TGTGCCAGCAGCCAAGCTGGGGACGTGCAGTACTTC	CASSQAGDVQYF
TRBV11-3	TRBJ2-7	.	.	TGTGCCAGCAGCCTAAGCGGTAACTCCTACGAGCAGTACTTC	CASSLSGNSYEQYF
TRBV11-2	TRBJ1-4	.	.	TGTGCCAGCAGCTTAGTGACAGCCATAACTAATGAAAAACTGTTTTTT	CASSLVTAITNEKLFF
TRBV29-1	TRBJ1-2	.	TRBD1	TGCAGCGCCGAGCCGACAGGGGAATATGGCTACACCTTC	CSAEPTGEYGYTF
TRBV4-2	TRBJ2-7	.	TRBD1	TGTGCCAGCAGCCAAGAGGGACAGGCCATCTACGAGCAGTACTTC	CASSQEGQAIYEQYF
TRBV10-1	TRBJ2-1	.	.	TGCGCCAGCAGCGTGGACTCCTACAATGAGCAGTTCTTC	CASSVDSYNEQFF
TRBV11-3	TRBJ2-2	.	.	TGTGCCAGCAGCCAAGGGCCGAACACCGGGGAGCTGTTTTTT	CASSQGPNTGELFF
TRBV7-9	TRBJ2-7	.	TRBD2	TGTGCCAGCAGCAAGAGCGGGAACTACGAGCAGTACTTC	CASSKSGNYEQYF
TRBV6-6	TRBJ2-1	once	.	TGTGCCAGCAGGGGAGGGACACCCTACAATGAGCAGTTCTTC	CASRGGTPYNEQFF
TRBV5-4	TRBJ2-7	.	.	TGTGCCAGCAGCTTGGGGGACACCCTAAGCGAGCAGTACTTC	CASSLGDTLSEQYF
TRBV5-1	TRBJ2-7	.	TRBD1	TGCGCCAGCAGCCCCGGGACAGGGAGGCAGTACGAGCAGTACTTC	CASSPGTGRQYEQYF
TRBV7-2	TRBJ1-2	once	.	TGTGCCAGCAGCTTAACCGAGGGGTACTATGGCTACACCTTC	CASSLTEGYYGYTF
TRBV9	TRBJ2-2	.	.	TGTGCCAGCAGCGTAGAGGGGTTCAAATACACCGGGGAGCTGTTTTTT	CASSVEGFKYTGELFF
TRBV27	TRBJ2-7	.	.	TGTGCCAGCAAACCCCGAAGGGATTTCTACGAGCAGTACTTC	CASKPRRDFYEQYF
TRBV7-6	TRBJ2-5	.	.	TGTGCCAGCAGCCCGACGCCGACCCAGTACTTC	CASSPTPTQYF
TRBV5-6	TRBJ2-5	.	TRBD1	TGTGCCAGCAGCCACCGGGACAGGGGGTTAGCCCAGTACTTC	CASSHRDRGLAQYF
TRBV5-1	TRBJ2-3	.	TRBD2	TGCGCCAGCAGGGCTGCGGGACTAGCGGGAGTACCCGGGTCAGATACGCAGTATTTT	CASRAAGLAGVPGSDTQYF
TRBV5-1	TRBJ2-2	.	.	TGCGCCAGCAGCTTTGCGGAAGCGAACACCGGGGAGCTGTTTTTT	CASSFAEANTGELFF
TRBV10-3	TRBJ2-7	.	.	TGTGCCATCGGGCGGGGGGACAGTCTCTCCTACGAGCAGTACTTC	CAIGRGDSLSYEQYF
TRBV19	TRBJ2-4	.	.	TGTGCCAGTAGTATTAGCAGACAGGGAGGATACATTCAGTACTTC	CASSISRQGGYIQYF
TRBV18	TRBJ2-1	.	.	TGTGCCAGCTCAGCGGGACAAGACAATGAGCAGTTCTTC	CASSAGQDNEQFF
TRBV28	TRBJ2-5	.	TRBD1	TGTGCCAGCAGTTTATTAGAGGGACAGCAAGAGACCCAGTACTTC	CASSLLEGQQETQYF
TRBV7-9	TRBJ1-4	.	TRBD1	TGTGCCAGCAGCTTAGAGCGACAGGGTGAAAAACTGTTTTTT	CASSLERQGEKLFF
TRBV27	TRBJ2-1	.	TRBD2	TGTGCCAGCAGTCCGGCCCCCCTAGCGGGAGGGTACAATGAGCAGTTCTTC	CASSPAPLAGGYNEQFF